Sequencing of this TCR beta chain was carried out in a study of CD8+CD57+ T cells in acquired aplastic anemia. Study-level background: Sorting CD4+ and CD8+ cells gave DNA averaging approximately 3 ug. General study findings and limits: For CD8+ Simpson's diversity, patients and controls showed no significant difference. Patients and controls turned out to have twenty-nine CD8+ CDR3 sequences in common.

Template material for TCR beta VDJ and CDR3 profiling consisted of genomic DNA. TCRdb recomputed calls from the reads with MiXCR, one row per CDR3 protein. This sample has approximately 270,000 distinct CDR3 sequences; 55% to 65% occur once, and the top ten carry 7.5% to 9%. Of note for this clonotype: The antigen is not known.

V was shortened by 6 bases and J by 2 bases, with 14 bases between the two germline ends. This CDR3 spans 14 amino acids. CDR1 is MGHRA, CDR2 YSYEKL, per germline. The sequence came from a human donor with severe aplastic anemia or a healthy control (not recorded which). Sequenced input: sorted CD4+, CD8+, or CD8+CD57+ T cells (not recorded which) from PBMCs. The chain links TRBV4-1 to TRBJ2-7; D is ambiguous. CDR3 DNA sequence: TGCGCCAGCAGTGAATCTGCAGCACCCTACGAGCAGTACTTC. Translated: CASSESAAPYEQYF.